The clone carrying this TCR beta chain was counted only a few times. The data were taken from a study of blood T cell repertoires in COVID-19. The wider study: Sites in the United States, Italy and Spain provided acute and convalescent COVID-19 samples. Sources were T cells, B-cell-depleted T cells, or PBMCs; the material itself was cDNA or gDNA.

Original data processing: Reference gene primer amplification gave estimated nucleated cell counts. This table comes from immunoSEQ multiplex PCR, and its TCRdb copy is limited to in-frame clones, with some not included. V and J calls and clone size are copied from that table; D and trimming were computed from the DNA. The data show about 90,000 clones, with around 90% seen just once and about 3.4% held by the top ten. CDR1 SGHRS and CDR2 YFSETQ come from the germline V gene. The CDR3 is 17 amino acids. After removal of 4 bases from V and 7 bases from J, the junction contained 11 bases not matched to a gene.

The source of this sequence is a woman aged 65 to 85 with acute or convalescent COVID-19. This sequence joins TRBV5-1 and TRBJ2-2; 12 bases match TRBD2. Sample: peripheral blood. The CDR3 loop reads CASSQSPSGGVGGELFF. CDR3 bases: TGCGCCAGCAGCCAATCCCCTAGCGGGGGGGTAGGCGGGGAGCTGTTTTTT.